The 17 T cell receptor beta chains listed next were all sequenced from one sample in a study of control samples from healthy donors and cancer patients. The table came from immunoSEQ multiplex PCR; TCRdb's copy has only in-frame clones and leaves some out. Here the sample spans around 77,000 clones, approximately 92% being singletons. The specimen sequenced was blood. Source of these receptors: a woman aged 55-69 years in good health.

The rearrangement uses TRBV18 and TRBJ2-1; TRBD2 matches 13 bases. J lost 9 bases, V lost 6 bases, and 8 bases had no gene match. Germline V gives CDR1 KGHSH, CDR2 LQKENI. This CDR3 has 15 amino acids. CDR3 protein: CASSPGTSGKAEQFF. The CDR3 DNA reads as TGTGCCAGCTCTCCCGGGACTAGCGGGAAAGCTGAGCAGTTCTTC.

This chain joins TRBV19 and TRBJ1-2, with TRBD1 matching over 12 bases. V shed 6 bases and J 4 bases; nucleotides not matched to a gene: 6. CDR3 length equals 15 residues. Germline lookup yields CDR1 LNHDA and CDR2 SQIVND (reference sequence). CDR3 region: CASSGPGQGAYGYTF. CDR3 bases: TGTGCCAGTAGCGGACCGGGACAGGGGGCCTATGGCTACACCTTC.

This clone appeared once. The rearrangement uses TRBV10-2 and TRBJ2-1; no definite D call. Trimming shortened V by 7 bases and J by 4 bases, and 5 bases separated the two germline ends. This CDR3 has 11 amino acids. Germline CDR1 reads WSHSY; CDR2 reads SAAADI. This CDR3 reads CASTGYNEQFF. CDR3 bases: TGCGCCAGCACAGGTTACAATGAGCAGTTCTTC.

CDR3 sequence (DNA): TGTGCCTGGTCTAGCGCCTACAATGAGCAGTTCTTC. It specifies CAWSSAYNEQFF. The J gene is TRBJ2-1, the V gene TRBV30, with D possibly being TRBD2 (6 bases). V dropped 5 bases and J dropped 2 bases, with 7 bases sitting between them. The length of the CDR3 is 12 residues. Germline V gene lookup returns CDR1 GTSNPN and CDR2 SVGIG (reference sequence).

This clone was seen just once. The V and J genes are TRBV14 and TRBJ1-1, with D unclear. Germline lookup yields CDR1 SGHDN and CDR2 FVKESK. Trimming stripped 3 bases from V and 0 bases from J, with 8 bases between. The CDR3 covers 14 residues. The CDR3 reads CASSHPRMNTEAFF. CDR3 DNA: TGTGCCAGCAGCCATCCCCGCATGAACACTGAAGCTTTCTTT.

This clone showed up just once. V and J are TRBV4-1 and TRBJ2-1, with TRBD2 as a possible D gene (5 bases). This CDR3 region has 12 residues. Per the germline V gene, CDR1 is MGHRA and CDR2 is YSYEKL. Trimming took off 1 base at V and 13 bases at J, with 11 bases between the two ends. The CDR3 bases are TGCGCCAGCAGCCAAGCCACCGGGGTACAGTTCTTC. This gives the protein CASSQATGVQFF.

The chain is built from TRBV30 and TRBJ2-1, with D possibly matching TRBD2 (5 bases). Trimming shortened V by 4 bases and J by 0 bases, and 10 bases separated the two germline ends. CDR1 GTSNPN and CDR2 SVGIG come from the germline V gene (reference sequence). This CDR3 region has 14 residues. The CDR3 nucleotides are TGTGCCTGGACCCCGGGATACTCCTACAATGAGCAGTTCTTC. It encodes CAWTPGYSYNEQFF.

The rearrangement links TRBV6-5 to TRBJ2-2, with 8 nucleotides matching TRBD1. This CDR3 spans 15 amino acids. Germline CDR1 is MNHEY and CDR2 is SVGAGI. Trimming removed 6 bases from V and 0 bases from J; junction bases left unmatched: 3. The chain's CDR3 is CASSRDRTNTGELFF. DNA of the CDR3: TGTGCCAGCAGCCGGGACAGGACGAACACCGGGGAGCTGTTTTTT.

This chain's CDR3 is CASSLAGRKSYNEQFF. The CDR3 nucleotides are TGTGCCAGCAGCTTAGCGGGCCGGAAGAGCTACAATGAGCAGTTCTTC. The chain recombines TRBV7-6 with TRBJ2-1; D is uncertain. V lost 0 bases and J lost 3, with 12 bases in between. Germline-derived CDR1 and CDR2 are SGHVS and FNYEAQ. The CDR3 has 16 residues.

This clone was seen just once. The chain combines TRBV6-1 with TRBJ2-7; 14 bases map to TRBD2. CDR1 MNHNS and CDR2 SASEGT come from the germline V gene. V shed 0 bases, J shed 4 bases, and the junction held 11 bases outside the gene matches. This CDR3 has 19 residues. The CDR3 here is CASSEATSGRATKYYEQYF. CDR3 DNA sequence: TGTGCCAGCAGTGAAGCGACTAGCGGGAGGGCCACTAAGTATTACGAGCAGTACTTC.

The chain has TRBV12-3 or TRBV12-4 and TRBJ1-5, with D unclear. There are 13 residues in the CDR3. V shed 6 bases and J shed 2 bases, with 8 bases lying between them. The chain's CDR3 is CASSPGGNQPQHF. In nucleotides, the CDR3 is TGTGCCAGCAGCCCCGGCGGCAATCAGCCCCAGCATTTT.

A single count supports this clone. The J gene is TRBJ1-6, the V gene TRBV6-5; 8 positions agree with TRBD1. The CDR3 extends over 15 amino acids. V shed 5 bases, J shed 6 bases, and the junction held 6 bases outside the gene matches. Germline V lookup: CDR1 MNHEY, CDR2 SVGAGI. CDR3 coding DNA: TGTGCCAGCAGTCACCCCAGGGGGCGTAATTCACCCCTCCACTTT. It codes for CASSHPRGRNSPLHF.

The chain links TRBV4-1 to TRBJ1-3; D unclear. Looked up from germline, CDR1 is MGHRA and CDR2 is YSYEKL. The V and J ends lost 4 bases and 0 bases respectively, with 10 bases between them. This CDR3 contains 15 residues. The chain's CDR3 is CASSLTVNSGNTIYF. The CDR3 DNA sequence: TGCGCCAGCAGCCTGACTGTGAACTCTGGAAACACCATATATTTT.

DNA of the CDR3: TGTGCCAGTAGACCGGCGGCGGGGGATACGCAGTATTTT. Its protein is CASRPAAGDTQYF. The chain is built from TRBV19 and TRBJ2-3; a possible D gene is TRBD2 (6 bases). V was shortened by 6 bases and J by 6 bases, with 13 bases between the two germline ends. CDR1 is LNHDA and CDR2 is SQIVND in the germline V gene (reference sequence). This CDR3 region has 13 residues.

The chain joins TRBV24-1 to TRBJ1-2; TRBD1 might be the D (6 bases). Trimming took off 4 bases at V and 8 bases at J, with 25 bases between the two ends. CDR3 length: 17 residues. Germline V gives CDR1 KGHDR, CDR2 SFDVKD. CDR3 DNA: TGTGCCACCAGTGACTCCAGGACCGGGGGCACTGGGGGAGGCTACACCTTC. It translates to CATSDSRTGGTGGGYTF.

This sequence joins TRBV12-3 or TRBV12-4 and TRBJ1-5; D gene unclear. The germline V and J ends were trimmed by 2 bases and 6 bases, with 5 bases remaining between them. The CDR3 runs to 12 residues. CDR3 loop: CASSLSSQPQHF. The CDR3, as DNA: TGTGCCAGCAGTTTATCTAGTCAGCCCCAGCATTTT.

The chain carries TRBV10-1 and TRBJ2-3; D might be TRBD2 (6 bases). CDR3 length: 17 residues. CDR1 and CDR2 from the germline V gene are WNHNN and SYGVQD (reference sequence). The germline V and J ends were trimmed by 8 bases and 1 base, with 22 bases remaining between them. The CDR3 protein is CASGGTGIGPGTDTQYF. CDR3 nucleotides: TGCGCCAGCGGGGGGACCGGAATCGGGCCTGGCACAGATACGCAGTATTTT.